This T cell receptor beta chain was identified during a study of cytomegalovirus exposure and HLA in healthy donors. The study, taken as a whole, reports: TCR beta chain V- and J-gene trimming was linked, in a later analysis, to a missense variant in DCLRE1C. CMV serostatus was the only immune exposure information that was available. The productive fraction for most TCR beta V segments was about 87% or about 30% in an earlier analysis.

From germline, CDR1 is SNHLY and CDR2 FYNNEI. With 8 bases clipped from V and 5 bases from J, the junction kept 20 bases outside the gene matches. The CDR3 has 19 residues. PCR involved 60 Vbeta and 13 Jbeta primers. Authors' analysis steps: Later, an analysis found around 80 million unique TCR beta chains, and about 10 million of these were shared. Some clones are missing from TCRdb's copy, which holds only in-frame ones; the method was immunoSEQ multiplex PCR. V, J and clone size reflect that table, while D and trimming were determined from the DNA. The sample lists roughly 65,000 clones, roughly two thirds occurring once. Turning to this clone: Its antigen remains unknown.

The chain carries TRBV2 and TRBJ2-5, with 13 positions matching TRBD2. The receptor was derived from a man aged 40-49 years in good health and CMV-seropositive. The sample taken for sequencing was PBMCs. CDR3 sequence: CASSRPRGLAGIGNETQYF. In DNA form, the CDR3 reads TGTGCCAGCTCGAGACCCCGGGGACTAGCGGGGATAGGTAATGAGACCCAGTACTTC.